This T cell receptor beta chain was captured in a study of CD8 T cells in ankylosing spondylitis (dated by TCRdb to about 2017). Describing the broader study: To find TCR variants linked to disease, the study profiled T cell receptor beta repertoires in ankylosing spondylitis patients and healthy donors. The whole study cohort included 85 to 120 healthy donors and 25 ankylosing spondylitis patients. Peripheral blood was sampled, and synovial fluid was also collected from ankylosing spondylitis patients.

Overall results and qualifications from the work: A TCR beta motif of about 8 highly homologous amino acid variants appeared characteristic of blood from ankylosing spondylitis patients. The disease-linked clones had a CD8+ phenotype and were found at relatively low frequencies in peripheral blood. Some of the motif variants had been reported before in the synovial fluid and blood of reactive arthritis patients, a finding that suggests common disease-initiation mechanisms. Significant enrichment of the disease-linked clones was reported in matched synovial fluid samples from ankylosing spondylitis patients.

This clonotype was found a few times. It lacks a known antigen. The sample holds no much larger clone one base away, and base qualities are not on file. Trimming costs V 3 bases and J 7 bases, and their ends lie 13 bases apart. The germline V gene (reference sequence) yields LGHDT for CDR1 and YNNKEL for CDR2. The CDR3, cysteine through phenylalanine, is 14 amino acids long. CDR3 DNA only is kept here, 42 bases in frame from base 1. Sequencing used an Illumina HiSeq 2500. Quantitative 5'-RACE with molecular barcodes was the method used to prepare the TCR beta libraries. Regarding the original processing steps: A new computational method based on a probabilistic model of VDJ rearrangement was used to identify disease-linked TCR variants. TCRdb cleaned the public reads at Q25 with fastp, built clones with MiXCR and kept in-frame beta chains. CDR3 protein sequences are deduplicated, and each keeps its most common genes and DNA. TCRdb, rather than the study authors, made the V and J calls. For this sample there are about 750,000 distinct CDR3 sequences; roughly 19% appear just once. 19% of the sample is held by the ten biggest clonotypes.

Sequences were obtained from blood, either unsorted or a sorted T cell fraction (not recorded which). The TCR originated in a male donor with ankylosing spondylitis. Recombination joined TRBV3-1 with TRBJ1-5; the D gene is possibly TRBD1, with 5 bases matching. The DNA sequence reads TGTGCCAGCAGCCAGGGGGGTCCGGGACAGCCCCAGCATTTT. This is translated as CASSQGGPGQPQHF.